This TCR beta chain originates from a study of blood T cell repertoires in COVID-19. The germline gives CDR1 MGHDK, CDR2 SYGVNS. CDR3 length equals 14 residues. V was pared by 3 bases and J by 2 bases, with 10 bases between. Measured with immunoSEQ multiplex PCR; TCRdb has only the in-frame clones, and not every one. The sample consists of hundreds of thousands of clones, just under 85% of them appearing once. This clone was seen only once. What was sequenced was peripheral blood. This receptor was obtained from a woman over 75 with acute or convalescent COVID-19. The chain employs TRBV25-1 and TRBJ1-2; possibly TRBD1 for D (5 bases). CDR3 bases: TGTGCCAGCAGTGAGCCGGGGGGGAACTATGGCTACACCTTC. Translated, it gives CASSEPGGNYGYTF.